The sequence of this T cell receptor (beta chain) was determined in a study of blood T cell repertoires in COVID-19. Study in general: The United States, Italy and Spain were the sources of the acute and convalescent COVID-19 samples. PBMCs, B-cell-depleted T cells, or T cells were the source of the cDNA or gDNA that made up the material.

Per the original data handling: It was from reference gene primer amplification that nucleated cell counts were estimated. TCRdb's copy holds only in-frame clones and misses some; the assay was immunoSEQ multiplex PCR. D and trimming were read from the DNA, whereas the V and J calls and clone size are those reported in that table. This sample has roughly 100,000 clones, with 84% found just once. The CDR3 is 17 amino acids. Germline CDR1 is SEHNR and CDR2 is FQNEAQ (reference sequence). After removal of 1 base from V and 6 bases from J, the junction contained 10 bases not matched to a gene. The sequence derives from a man in his forties with active or convalescent COVID-19. The sequenced sample consisted of peripheral blood. The chain employs TRBV7-9 and TRBJ2-3; 10 bases match TRBD2. The CDR3 protein is CASSLGLSSGGMDTQYF. DNA of the CDR3: TGTGCCAGCAGCTTAGGGTTGTCTAGCGGGGGAATGGATACGCAGTATTTT.